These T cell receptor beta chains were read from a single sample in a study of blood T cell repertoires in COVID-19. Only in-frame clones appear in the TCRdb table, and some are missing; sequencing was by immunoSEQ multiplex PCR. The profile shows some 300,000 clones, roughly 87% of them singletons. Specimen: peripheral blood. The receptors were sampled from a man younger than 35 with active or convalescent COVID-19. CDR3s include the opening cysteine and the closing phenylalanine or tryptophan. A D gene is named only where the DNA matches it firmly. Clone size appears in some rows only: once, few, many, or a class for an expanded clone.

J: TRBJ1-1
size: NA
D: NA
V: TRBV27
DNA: TGTGCCAGCAGTTTAGGGGCTGGAACTGAAGCTTTCTTT
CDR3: CASSLGAGTEAFF

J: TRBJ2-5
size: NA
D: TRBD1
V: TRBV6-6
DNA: TGTGCCAGCAGTTACCCCACCGGGACAGAAGAGACCCAGTACTTC
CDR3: CASSYPTGTEETQYF

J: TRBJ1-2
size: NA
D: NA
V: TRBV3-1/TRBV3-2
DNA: TGTGCCAGCAGCCAAGTAGCCCCCGTCTATGGCTACACCTTC
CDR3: CASSQVAPVYGYTF

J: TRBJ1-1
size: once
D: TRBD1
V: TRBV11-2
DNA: TGTGCCAGCAGCTTACCCAGACAGGGGTGGAACACTGAAGCTTTCTTT
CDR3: CASSLPRQGWNTEAFF

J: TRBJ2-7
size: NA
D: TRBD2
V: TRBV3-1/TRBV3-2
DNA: TGTGCCAGCAGCCAAGCTGGACTAGCGGGAGAAGTTAACGAGCAGTACTTC
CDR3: CASSQAGLAGEVNEQYF

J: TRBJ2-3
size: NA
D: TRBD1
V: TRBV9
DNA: TGTGCCAGCAGCGATTCCGGGACAGGGTACACAGATACGCAGTATTTT
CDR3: CASSDSGTGYTDTQYF

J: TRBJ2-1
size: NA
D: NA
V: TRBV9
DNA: TGTGCCAGCAGCGTAGATACAGGTTCCTACAATGAGCAGTTCTTC
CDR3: CASSVDTGSYNEQFF

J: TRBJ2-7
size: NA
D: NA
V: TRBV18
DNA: TGTGCCAGCACGGGAGCCGATTCTTCCCCGGGCGAGCAGTACTTC
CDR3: CASTGADSSPGEQYF

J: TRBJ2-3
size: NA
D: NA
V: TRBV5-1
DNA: TGCGCCAGCAGCCCAGAGGCGTTTAGCACAGATACGCAGTATTTT
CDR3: CASSPEAFSTDTQYF

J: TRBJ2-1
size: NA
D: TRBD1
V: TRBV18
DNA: TGTGCCAGCTCACCACTACAGGGGACGGGGAATGAGCAGTTCTTC
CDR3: CASSPLQGTGNEQFF

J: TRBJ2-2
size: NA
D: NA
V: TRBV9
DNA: TGTGCCAGCAGCATTGGCCGGAACACCGGGGAGCTGTTTTTT
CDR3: CASSIGRNTGELFF

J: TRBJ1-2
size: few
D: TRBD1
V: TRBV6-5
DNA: TGTGCCAGCAGACGTCAGGGGGCCGGCACCTTC
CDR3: CASRRQGAGTF

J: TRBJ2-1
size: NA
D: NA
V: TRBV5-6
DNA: TGTGCCAGCAGCTTGAAAGCGGTCTCCTACAATGAGCAGTTCTTC
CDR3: CASSLKAVSYNEQFF

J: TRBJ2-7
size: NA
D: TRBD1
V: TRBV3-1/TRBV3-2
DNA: TGTGCCAGTCGACAGGGGCTTAAGTACGAGCAGTACTTC
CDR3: CASRQGLKYEQYF

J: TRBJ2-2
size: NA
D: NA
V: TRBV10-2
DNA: TGCGCCAGCAAGGTCAGGGGAGCGAACACCGGGGAGCTGTTTTTT
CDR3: CASKVRGANTGELFF

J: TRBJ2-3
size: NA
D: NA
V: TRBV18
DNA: TGTGCCAGCTCACCCTGGGACACCTCCACAGATACGCAGTATTTT
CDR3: CASSPWDTSTDTQYF

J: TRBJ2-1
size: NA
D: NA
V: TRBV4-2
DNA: TGTGCCAGCAGCCAAGCAGGGGACCTCGGCAATGAGCAGTTCTTC
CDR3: CASSQAGDLGNEQFF

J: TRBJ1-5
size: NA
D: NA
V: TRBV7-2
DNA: TGTGCCAGCAGCTGGGGAGGCCAGCCCCAGCATTTT
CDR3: CASSWGGQPQHF

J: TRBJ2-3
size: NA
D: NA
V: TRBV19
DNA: TGTGCCAGTAGTATAACAGTGGTAGATACGCAGTATTTT
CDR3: CASSITVVDTQYF

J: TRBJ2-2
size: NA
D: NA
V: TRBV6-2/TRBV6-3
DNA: TGTGCCAGCAGTTGGGGGCCCGGGGAGCTGTTTTTT
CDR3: CASSWGPGELFF

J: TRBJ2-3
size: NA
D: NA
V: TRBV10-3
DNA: TGTGCCATCAGTGGGGGCGGGGTTCAGACAGATACGCAGTATTTT
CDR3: CAISGGGVQTDTQYF

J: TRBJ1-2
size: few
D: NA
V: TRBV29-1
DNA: TGCAGCGTTCTTTATCAGGGGTCCCCTGGCTACACCTTC
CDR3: CSVLYQGSPGYTF

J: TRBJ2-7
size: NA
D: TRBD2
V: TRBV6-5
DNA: TGTGCCAGCAGTATCTGGACTAGCTCCTACGAGCAGTACTTC
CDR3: CASSIWTSSYEQYF

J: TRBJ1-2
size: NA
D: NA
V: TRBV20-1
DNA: TGCAGTGCTAGTAGGTCAGCCGAGGATTATGGCTACACCTTC
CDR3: CSASRSAEDYGYTF

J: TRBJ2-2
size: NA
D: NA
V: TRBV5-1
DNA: TGCGCCAGCAGCGGTCGACAAGGGGTGAACACCGGGGAGCTGTTTTTT
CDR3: CASSGRQGVNTGELFF

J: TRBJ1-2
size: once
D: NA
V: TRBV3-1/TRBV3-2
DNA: TGTGCCAGCAGTATCACAGGGTCGGCTGGCTACACCTTC
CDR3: CASSITGSAGYTF